These T cell receptor beta chains were read from a single sample in a study of cytotoxic CD8 clonotypes in ibrutinib-treated CLL. Assay used: immunoSEQ multiplex PCR; TCRdb lists only in-frame clones, some missing. The sample contains about 200,000 clones, around 70% of which appear only once. Sequenced material: PBMCs, taken after 12 months of ibrutinib treatment. The source is a human donor with chronic lymphocytic leukemia. Each CDR3 is given with its conserved first and last residue. Only part of the rows carry a size: once, few, many, or a class if the clone is expanded.

j_call	cdr3_length	clone_size	v_call	cdr3_aa
TRBJ2-1	16	.	TRBV9	CASSVGLSGTYNEQFF
TRBJ2-1	14	.	TRBV7-2	CASSLSGRTNEQFF
TRBJ2-5	14	.	TRBV5-6	CASNAGGGQETQYF
TRBJ2-7	14	.	TRBV7-9	CASSSAETLHEQYF
TRBJ1-2	16	.	TRBV19	CASSIAGRTANYGYTF
TRBJ1-1	14	few	TRBV5-6	CASSRDRANTEAFF
TRBJ1-1	15	once	TRBV7-3	CASSPMGHLNTEAFF
TRBJ2-5	14	once	TRBV7-2	CASSRERVQETQYF
TRBJ2-3	16	few	TRBV2	CASQLRRGTSTDTQYF
TRBJ2-7	18	.	TRBV30	CAWSPTVLAGDSAYEQYF
TRBJ1-1	15	.	TRBV4-3	CASSQDIVGNTEAFF
TRBJ2-7	12	few	TRBV29-1	CSVGRGTHEQYF
TRBJ2-1	14	few	TRBV9	CASSVGDSYNEQFF
TRBJ2-1	15	.	TRBV7-2	CASSLTLSSYNEQFF
TRBJ2-3	17	.	TRBV7-9	CASSPRVQNPSTDTQYF
TRBJ2-5	13	.	TRBV7-2	CASSNPGRETQYF
TRBJ1-3	12	once	TRBV29-1	CSPRSSGNTIYF
TRBJ2-7	14	.	TRBV29-1	CSVEEDGFSYEQYF
TRBJ1-1	14	.	TRBV6-5	CASSYQGKGTEAFF
TRBJ2-7	15	.	TRBV23-1	CASTLPARGRDEQYF
TRBJ2-3	15	.	TRBV7-3	CASSLGGSFTDTQYF
TRBJ1-1	13	.	TRBV6-5	CASSNLGPPEAFF
TRBJ2-7	14	few	TRBV6-1	CASSHRTYSYEQYF
TRBJ1-4	16	.	TRBV4-1	CASSQGRQTTNEKLFF
TRBJ2-7	15	.	TRBV5-1	CASSLVPTGTYEQYF
TRBJ2-7	15	.	TRBV7-2	CASSLAGTRSYEQYF
TRBJ1-5	14	.	TRBV28	CASVRPYSNQPQHF
TRBJ1-2	15	.	TRBV9	CASSAHSGQGDGYTF
TRBJ2-7	12	few	TRBV2	CASSLDQGEQYF
TRBJ1-2	12	few	TRBV25-1	CASSERNYGYTF
TRBJ2-1	16	.	TRBV5-1	CASSLEGTGVLAEQFF
TRBJ1-2	17	.	TRBV9	CASSVGTETDYNYGYTF
TRBJ2-7	12	.	TRBV29-1	CSVGTGPDEQYF
TRBJ2-1	18	.	TRBV5-4	CASSLRLGTSGGASEQFF
TRBJ1-5	16	.	TRBV7-9	CASSPGNRGPGQPQHF
TRBJ2-7	15	.	TRBV19	CASSMRGPKSYEQYF
TRBJ2-2	16	.	TRBV19	CASRPPGLARSGELFF
TRBJ2-3	15	few	TRBV19	CASSIQTSATDTQYF
TRBJ2-5	12	.	TRBV30	CAWKRDSPHQYF
TRBJ2-1	19	.	TRBV19	CASIPLLAGDPVSYNEQFF
TRBJ1-2	14	few	TRBV6-1	CASTTAPGHYGYTF
TRBJ1-6	16	.	TRBV18	CASSSSGTEFNSPLHF
TRBJ1-3	17	.	TRBV27	CASSPALPGQVRNTIYF
TRBJ1-4	16	.	TRBV19	CASTAEGLQRVGKLFF
TRBJ2-2	14	.	TRBV9	CASSLRTGTGELFF
TRBJ2-7	14	.	TRBV5-1	CASSIAGAPYEQYF
TRBJ1-5	13	.	TRBV30	CAWSLDSNQPQHF
TRBJ1-3	13	once	TRBV6-5	CASRAGQGNTIYF
TRBJ2-5	15	.	TRBV2	CASRSTGVRQETQYF
TRBJ2-3	15	.	TRBV5-1	CASTELSFGADTQYF
TRBJ2-6	17	.	TRBV7-2	CASSQGGGLAGANVLTF
TRBJ1-4	16	few	TRBV15	CATSRDSGVTNEKLFF
TRBJ1-1	14	.	TRBV7-9	CASRPDIVNTEAFF
TRBJ1-5	12	.	TRBV27	CASSNSNQPQHF
TRBJ1-4	15	.	TRBV5-1	CASSPGQGGGEKLFF
TRBJ2-3	15	.	TRBV4-1	CASSMKGSGPDTQYF
TRBJ2-2	15	.	TRBV19	CASSILDKNTGELFF
TRBJ1-2	11	.	TRBV20-1	CSAPPFYGYTF
TRBJ2-1	15	.	TRBV27	CASSFLSGGPYEQFF